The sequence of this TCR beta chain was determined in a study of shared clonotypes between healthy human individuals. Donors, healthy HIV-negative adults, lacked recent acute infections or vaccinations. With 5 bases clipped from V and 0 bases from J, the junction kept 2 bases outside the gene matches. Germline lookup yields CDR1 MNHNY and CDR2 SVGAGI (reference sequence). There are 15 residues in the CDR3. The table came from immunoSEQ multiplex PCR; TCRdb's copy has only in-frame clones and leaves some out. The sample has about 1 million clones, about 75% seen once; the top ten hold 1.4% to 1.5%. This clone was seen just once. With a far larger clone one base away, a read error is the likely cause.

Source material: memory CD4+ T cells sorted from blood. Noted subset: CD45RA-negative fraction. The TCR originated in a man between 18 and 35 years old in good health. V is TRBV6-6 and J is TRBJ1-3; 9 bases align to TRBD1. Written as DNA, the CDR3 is TGTGCCAGCAGTGGGACAGGGTCCTCTGGAAACACCATATATTTT. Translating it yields CASSGTGSSGNTIYF.